The 28 T cell receptor beta chains presented below share a single source sample, sequenced in a study of cytomegalovirus exposure and HLA in healthy donors. The PCR contained 60 Vbeta and 13 Jbeta primers. The protocol was immunoSEQ multiplex PCR, while the TCRdb copy is restricted to in-frame clones and leaves out a portion. The sample consists of over 100,000 clones, 70% to 80% of them appearing once. The source material was PBMCs. These receptors were obtained from a woman under 30 in good health and CMV-seropositive.

This chain uses TRBV10-3 with TRBJ1-2, with D possibly being TRBD1 (6 bases). The CDR3 consists of 11 residues. From germline, CDR1 is ENHRY and CDR2 SYGVKD. Trimming removed 10 bases from V and 8 bases from J, with 14 bases in between. DNA of the CDR3: TGTGCCACGATACAGGGAGACGGCTACACCTTC. Its protein is CATIQGDGYTF.

V is TRBV29-1 and J is TRBJ1-1; D not resolved. The ends were cut back, 6 bases at V and 1 base at J, with 18 bases in the middle. This CDR3 is 15 amino acids long. Germline V gene sequence: CDR1 SQVTM, CDR2 ANQGSEA. The CDR3 spells CSVLYTIPGNTEAFF. The CDR3 region has the DNA TGCAGCGTCCTCTATACCATCCCTGGGAACACTGAAGCTTTCTTT.

This chain joins TRBV13 and TRBJ2-2, with D tentatively TRBD2 (5 bases). This CDR3 has 17 residues. Deletions cut 1 base from V and 2 bases from J, with 14 bases between. Per the germline V gene, CDR1 is PRHDT and CDR2 is FYEKMQ (reference sequence). CDR3 region: CASSLDLATANTGELFF. In DNA form, the CDR3 reads TGTGCCAGCAGCTTAGATTTAGCGACGGCCAACACCGGGGAGCTGTTTTTT.

The J gene is TRBJ2-2, the V gene TRBV5-1; 11 positions match TRBD2. V trimming: 4 bases; J trimming: 5 bases; junction bases outside the gene matches: 7. The CDR3 consists of 16 residues. Germline CDR1 reads SGHRS; CDR2 reads YFSETQ. CDR3 sequence reads: CASSPPLAGGTGELFF. Here the CDR3 DNA reads TGCGCCAGCAGCCCCCCCCTAGCGGGAGGTACCGGGGAGCTGTTTTTT. Variable domain in full (rest from reference TRBV5-1 and TRBJ2-2): KAGVTQTPRYLIKTRGQQVTLSCSPISGHRSVSWYQQTPGQGLQFLFEYFSETQRNKGNFPGRFSGRQFSNSRSEMNVSTLELGDSALYLCASSPPLAGGTGELFFGEGSRLTVL.

The chain combines TRBV10-3 with TRBJ2-6; 11 bases are shared with TRBD2. With V trimmed by 0 bases and J by 0 bases, 16 bases remained unmatched. This CDR3 comprises 23 residues. Germline lookup yields CDR1 ENHRY and CDR2 SYGVKD. This CDR3 is CAISESVAGGPAPKTSGANVLTF. The CDR3 nucleotides are TGTGCCATCAGTGAGTCGGTAGCGGGAGGGCCAGCACCTAAAACCTCTGGGGCCAACGTCCTGACTTTC.

This clone was counted a few times. This chain uses TRBV6-5 with TRBJ2-3; D uncertain. Trimming pared 5 bases from V and 5 bases from J, leaving 5 bases between. CDR1 is MNHEY and CDR2 is SVGAGI in the germline V gene. This CDR3 spans 11 amino acids. Written as DNA, the CDR3 is TGTGCCAGCAGTACCGGAGATACGCAGTATTTT. It specifies CASSTGDTQYF.

This clone was seen a single time. The chain combines TRBV9 with TRBJ2-5; maybe TRBD1 (5 bases). This CDR3 is built from 13 residues. Germline V gene sequence: CDR1 SGDLS, CDR2 YYNGEE. The V end was cut by 7 bases, the J end by 2 bases, with 12 bases between. The CDR3 sequence is CASALGQQETQYF. The CDR3 DNA reads TGTGCCAGCGCCCTGGGGCAGCAAGAGACCCAGTACTTC.

The rearrangement joins TRBV30 to TRBJ1-2; TRBD1 might be the D (5 bases). Trimming shortened V by 0 bases and J by 4 bases, and 9 bases separated the two germline ends. CDR1 is GTSNPN, CDR2 SVGIG, per germline (reference sequence). The CDR3 sequence is 13 residues long. In nucleotides, the CDR3 is TGTGCCTGGAGTGTAAGGGGTAGCTATGGCTACACCTTC. Translating gives CAWSVRGSYGYTF.

This chain links TRBV11-2 with TRBJ2-2; D might be TRBD2 (5 bases). Trimming removed 3 bases from V and 4 bases from J, with 12 bases in between. The CDR3 spans 15 residues. Germline lookup yields CDR1 SGHAT and CDR2 FQNNGV. The CDR3 nucleotides read TGTGCCAGCAGCTTCACGGGAACGGGCACCGGGGAGCTGTTTTTT. It specifies CASSFTGTGTGELFF.

The chain uses TRBV7-3 and TRBJ1-1, with unresolved D. This CDR3 has 15 residues. Germline V gene lookup returns CDR1 SGHTA and CDR2 FQGTGA. Trimming took 1 base from V and 0 from J, leaving 9 bases between them. CDR3 in DNA: TGTGCCAGCAGCTTAAACCCGGAGATGAACACTGAAGCTTTCTTT. This encodes CASSLNPEMNTEAFF.

The chain recombines TRBV25-1 with TRBJ1-2, with 8 bases aligning to TRBD1. J gave up 13 bases and V 4 bases, and 8 bases lay outside the gene matches. Germline assignment: CDR1 MGHDK and CDR2 SYGVNS. CDR3 size: 12 residues. The CDR3 bases are TGTGCCAGCAGTGGAGACAGGGGACCCTGCACCTTC. It is translated as CASSGDRGPCTF.

The chain combines TRBV19 with TRBJ2-7; 7 nucleotides line up with TRBD2. From germline, CDR1 is LNHDA and CDR2 SQIVND (reference sequence). Trimming removed 8 bases from V and 9 bases from J; junction bases left unmatched: 13. The CDR3 sequence is 13 residues long. CDR3 loop: CASGMGGSNGQYF. Here the CDR3 DNA reads TGTGCCAGTGGGATGGGCGGGAGCAATGGGCAGTACTTC.

The chain uses TRBV28 and TRBJ1-3; tentative D call: TRBD1 (6 bases). This CDR3 is built from 17 residues. From germline, CDR1 is MDHEN and CDR2 SYDVKM. Trimming pared 4 bases from V and 2 bases from J, leaving 18 bases between. The CDR3 DNA is TGTGCCAGCAGTTCTCGGGTAGGGGGAAGGGCTGGAAACACCATATATTTT. This sequence encodes CASSSRVGGRAGNTIYF. Full variable domain (remainder filled in from reference TRBV28 and TRBJ1-3): DVKVTQSSRYLVKRTGEKVFLECVQDMDHENMFWYRQDPGLGLRLIYFSYDVKMKEKGDIPEGYSVSREKKERFSLILESASTNQTSMYLCASSSRVGGRAGNTIYFGEGSWLTVV.

The chain is built from TRBV7-2 and TRBJ2-3; TRBD2 agrees at 12 bases. Germline CDR1 SGHTA, CDR2 FQGNSA. The CDR3 spans 15 residues. V dropped 4 bases and J dropped 4; count of bases not matched to a gene: 3. The CDR3 protein is CASSSRTSGADTQYF. For the CDR3, the DNA is TGTGCCAGCAGCTCCCGGACTAGCGGGGCAGATACGCAGTATTTT. The variable domain in full, with the rest retrieved from reference TRBV7-2 and TRBJ2-3, is GAGVSQSPSNKVTEKGKDVELRCDPISGHTALYWYRQSLGQGLEFLIYFQGNSAPDKSGLPSDRFSAERTGGSVSTLTIQRTQQEDSAVYLCASSSRTSGADTQYFGPGTRLTVL.

The rearrangement uses TRBV28 and TRBJ2-7, with 10 bases lining up with TRBD2. The J segment lost 5 bases and the V segment lost 1 base, leaving 2 bases of the junction unmatched. The CDR3 totals 14 residues. The germline V gene has CDR1 MDHEN and CDR2 SYDVKM. The CDR3 is CASSLFLAGDEQYF. The CDR3, as DNA: TGTGCCAGCAGTTTATTTCTAGCGGGAGACGAGCAGTACTTC. The entire variable domain, with the rest obtained from reference TRBV28 and TRBJ2-7, is as follows: DVKVTQSSRYLVKRTGEKVFLECVQDMDHENMFWYRQDPGLGLRLIYFSYDVKMKEKGDIPEGYSVSREKKERFSLILESASTNQTSMYLCASSLFLAGDEQYFGPGTRLTVT.

This clone has more than one count but fewer than ten. This chain links TRBV7-3 with TRBJ1-1; 8 bases match TRBD1. Germline-derived CDR1 and CDR2 are SGHTA and FQGTGA. The CDR3 is made up of 13 amino acids. V dropped 5 bases and J dropped 4; count of bases not matched to a gene: 3. CDR3 coding DNA: TGTGCCAGCAGCCCACAGGGGGTCACTGAAGCTTTCTTT. Residues: CASSPQGVTEAFF.

The chain is built from TRBV2 and TRBJ1-2; no clear D gene. Trimming pared 4 bases from V and 7 bases from J, leaving 16 bases between. Germline V gives CDR1 SNHLY, CDR2 FYNNEI. The CDR3 is made up of 14 amino acids. The CDR3 DNA reads as TGTGCCAGCAGTGTGGAGGATAGGGCAGCTGGCTACACCTTC. Translating it yields CASSVEDRAAGYTF.

Only one count was recorded for this clone. Here the CDR3 reads CASSLGDRALRGRNYGYTF. Here the CDR3 DNA reads TGTGCCAGCAGCTTAGGTGACAGGGCCCTCCGAGGACGTAACTATGGCTACACCTTC. The chain uses TRBV11-3 and TRBJ1-2; 7 bases are a match to TRBD1. From germline, CDR1 is SGHNT and CDR2 YENEEA. The J segment lost 1 base and the V segment lost 1 base, leaving 15 bases of the junction unmatched. The CDR3 totals 19 residues. Full variable domain (outside the CDR3, taken from reference TRBV11-3 and TRBJ1-2): EAGVVQSPRYKIIEKKQPVAFWCNPISGHNTLYWYLQNLGQGPELLIRYENEEAVDDSQLPKDRFSAERLKGVDSTLKIQPAELGDSAVYLCASSLGDRALRGRNYGYTFGSGTRLTVV.

CDR3 loop: CASSPPGRRAEAFF. CDR3 in DNA: TGCGCCAGCAGCCCTCCGGGACGGAGGGCTGAAGCTTTCTTT. The chain links TRBV4-1 to TRBJ1-1; D is perhaps TRBD1 (5 bases). Germline assignment: CDR1 MGHRA and CDR2 YSYEKL. V was clipped by 4 bases and J by 6 bases, with 15 bases between them. This CDR3 has 14 residues.

The V call is TRBV7-2, the J call TRBJ2-1; D possibly corresponds to TRBD2 (5 bases). The CDR3 is made up of 14 amino acids. V was shortened by 1 base and J by 7 bases, with 11 bases between the two germline ends. The V gene's germline CDR1 is SGHTA and CDR2 FQGNSA. CDR3 amino acids: CASSLGAPGNEQFF. The CDR3 DNA sequence: TGTGCCAGCAGCTTAGGGGCACCGGGGAATGAGCAGTTCTTC.

The chain combines TRBV11-2 with TRBJ2-7; 8 positions match TRBD2. Trimming at V came to 1 base and at J to 6 bases, leaving 5 bases not matched to a gene. The CDR3 extends over 14 amino acids. Germline CDR1 SGHAT, CDR2 FQNNGV. CDR3: CASSLGREVPEQYF. The CDR3 bases are TGTGCCAGCAGCTTAGGGCGGGAGGTTCCCGAGCAGTACTTC.

This chain uses TRBV19 with TRBJ2-2; 13 nucleotides agree with TRBD2. The CDR3 has 16 amino acids. Germline lookup yields CDR1 LNHDA and CDR2 SQIVND (reference sequence). V dropped 3 bases and J dropped 7; count of bases not matched to a gene: 5. CDR3 protein: CASSIGGLAGLGELFF. The CDR3 DNA reads TGTGCCAGTAGTATTGGGGGACTAGCGGGACTCGGGGAGCTGTTTTTT.

The J gene is TRBJ1-1, the V gene TRBV28, with TRBD1 matching 7 bases. The CDR3 covers 14 residues. Germline CDR1 and CDR2: MDHEN and SYDVKM. The V segment lost 5 bases and the J segment 1 base; nucleotides outside the gene matches: 4. This CDR3 is CASSPDRANTEAFF. The CDR3 DNA is TGTGCCAGCAGTCCAGACAGGGCGAACACTGAAGCTTTCTTT.

The gene calls are TRBV19 and TRBJ2-3; possibly TRBD2 for D (6 bases). The CDR3 covers 14 residues. CDR1 LNHDA and CDR2 SQIVND come from the germline V gene (reference sequence). The V end lost 5 bases, the J end lost 1 base, and 10 bases lay between the germline ends. The CDR3 here is CASSVGSGTDTQYF. The CDR3 DNA follows: TGTGCCAGTAGTGTCGGGAGTGGCACAGATACGCAGTATTTT.

V usage is TRBV5-4 and J usage is TRBJ2-5; 7 bases map to TRBD1. Germline CDR1 and CDR2: SGHNT and YYREEE (reference sequence). V was pared by 3 bases and J by 5 bases, with 13 bases of the junction left unmatched. The CDR3 totals 16 residues. Here the CDR3 reads CASSYPGPQQGETQYF. As DNA, the CDR3 is TGTGCCAGCAGCTACCCGGGGCCCCAACAGGGGGAGACCCAGTACTTC.

Details on this clone: One end of the junction does not line up with germline, which may come from a read error. This chain joins TRBV5-6 and TRBJ2-1; 9 bases fit TRBD2. CDR1 and CDR2 from the germline V gene are SGHDT and YYEEEE. The CDR3 spans 17 residues. This chain's CDR3 is CVSSLGPPSGTYNEQFF. The CDR3, as DNA: TGTGTCAGCAGCTTGGGCCCCCCTAGCGGGACCTACAATGAGCAGTTCTTC.

The gene calls are TRBV19 and TRBJ1-2, with TRBD1 identical over 7 bases. J lost 2 bases, V lost 3 bases, and 6 bases had no gene match. The CDR3 covers 15 residues. Germline CDR1 and CDR2: LNHDA and SQIVND (reference sequence). This CDR3 is CASSIGQGGNYGYTF. In nucleotides, the CDR3 is TGTGCCAGTAGTATCGGTCAGGGGGGAAACTATGGCTACACCTTC.

This chain joins TRBV11-2 and TRBJ2-7; D unresolved. CDR1 SGHAT and CDR2 FQNNGV come from the germline V gene. V was cut by 4 bases and J by 6 bases, with 22 bases left in between. CDR3 length equals 16 residues. The CDR3 spells CASSSGLITWPTEQYF. The CDR3, as DNA: TGTGCCAGCAGCTCTGGTTTGATAACCTGGCCCACCGAGCAGTACTTC. Looking up the rest from reference TRBV11-2 and TRBJ2-7 gives the full variable domain: EAGVAQSPRYKIIEKRQSVAFWCNPISGHATLYWYQQILGQGPKLLIQFQNNGVVDDSQLPKDRFSAERLKGVDSTLKIQPAKLEDSAVYLCASSSGLITWPTEQYFGPGTRLTVT.